One and the same sample provided the 32 T cell receptor beta chains below, sequenced in a study of T cells in Graves' hyperthyroidism and ophthalmopathy. RNA transcripts provided the source from which TCR beta CDR3 regions were amplified. Researchers ran a first-round RT-PCR on the TCR CDR3 using the HTBI primer set. TCRdb re-derived calls from the multiplex PCR reads in MiXCR, one entry per CDR3 protein. The data hold roughly 550,000 distinct CDR3 sequences, with roughly 16% observed a single time. Sequenced material: blood. The receptors come from a woman aged 30 to 39 with Graves' ophthalmopathy.

There are many counts of this clonotype. The chain carries TRBV7-2 and TRBJ2-7; 12 nucleotides align to TRBD2. The CDR3 has 14 residues. V trimming: 5 bases; J trimming: 7 bases; junction bases outside the gene matches: 6. Germline V gene data show CDR1 as SGHTA and CDR2 as FQGNSA. The CDR3 loop reads CASSTPGLAGEQYF. For the CDR3, the DNA is TGTGCCAGCAGCACACCGGGACTAGCGGGTGAGCAGTACTTC.

A note on this clonotype: One base away lies a much larger clone, so this may be a sequencing read error. The chain carries TRBV28 and TRBJ2-2; D might be TRBD2 (6 bases). Germline values: CDR1 MDHEN, CDR2 SYDVKM. The CDR3 is made up of 14 amino acids. The ends were cut back, 10 bases at V and 4 bases at J, with 16 bases in the middle. This CDR3 reads CATSGLLSTGELFF. The CDR3 DNA is TGTGCCACCTCGGGACTTCTGAGCACCGGGGAGCTGTTTTTT.

The genes are TRBV20-1 and TRBJ2-2, with D possibly TRBD1 on 6 matching bases. V lost 2 bases to trimming and J lost 4 bases, with 8 bases between them. Germline values: CDR1 DFQATT, CDR2 SNEGSKA (reference sequence). The CDR3 extends over 13 amino acids. The chain's CDR3 is CSARSRGTGELFF. The CDR3 DNA reads TGCAGTGCTAGATCCAGGGGCACCGGGGAGCTGTTTTTT.

This clonotype was detected ten times or more. This sequence joins TRBV7-9 and TRBJ2-1, with TRBD2 matching over 10 bases. V lost 7 bases to trimming and J lost 6 bases; unmatched junction nucleotides: 6. This CDR3 contains 14 residues. Germline CDR1 reads SEHNR; CDR2 reads FQNEAQ (reference sequence). This chain's CDR3 is CASIRLAGANEQFF. The CDR3 region has the DNA TGTGCCAGCATCCGGCTAGCGGGAGCCAATGAGCAGTTCTTC.

The CDR3 DNA follows: TGTGCCAGCAGTTTAATATCCGGGGTTGGGCCCCAGCATTTT. Protein product: CASSLISGVGPQHF. This chain links TRBV27 with TRBJ1-5; D is undetermined. The length of the CDR3 is 14 residues. From germline, CDR1 is MNHEY and CDR2 SMNVEV (reference sequence). Between the trimmed V and J ends, which lost 2 bases and 9 bases, there was a span of 14 bases.

This clonotype turned up a few times. The CDR3 nucleotides read TGTGCCAGCAGCGAAAGACTGGAGAGCGGGGAGCTGTTTTTT. It encodes CASSERLESGELFF. The chain couples TRBV9 to TRBJ2-2; unclear D gene. The CDR3 extends over 14 amino acids. Germline loops: CDR1 SGDLS, CDR2 YYNGEE. Trimming left V 3 bases short and J 7 bases short, with 13 bases between.

The chain uses TRBV28 and TRBJ1-2; perhaps TRBD1 as D (6 bases). Germline V gene lookup returns CDR1 MDHEN and CDR2 SYDVKM. Trimming shortened V by 3 bases and J by 8 bases, and 13 bases separated the two germline ends. CDR3 size: 13 residues. CDR3 protein: CASSLLQGKGYTF. Here the CDR3 DNA reads TGTGCCAGCAGTTTGCTACAGGGTAAGGGCTACACCTTC.

This clonotype was seen repeatedly, ten times or more. CDR3 region: CASSLVYDTQYF. In DNA form, the CDR3 reads TGTGCCAGCAGCTTAGTATACGATACGCAGTATTTT. The chain uses TRBV11-2 and TRBJ2-3, with D unclear. The germline CDR1 and CDR2 sequences are SGHAT and FQNNGV. V was pared by 1 base and J by 6 bases, with 5 bases between. The CDR3 is 12 amino acids.

This clonotype has a count of ten or more. This sequence joins TRBV27 and TRBJ1-5, with no clear D. V lost 5 bases and J lost 3, with 8 bases in between. Germline CDR1 reads MNHEY; CDR2 reads SMNVEV (reference sequence). The CDR3 covers 13 residues. The CDR3 coding sequence is TGTGCCAGCAGTGGACGAAACAATCAGCCCCAGCATTTT. Translated, it gives CASSGRNNQPQHF.

The sample holds a few counts of this clonotype. The gene calls are TRBV4-1 and TRBJ1-1; 7 nucleotides align to TRBD1. The CDR3 consists of 14 residues. J gave up 11 bases and V 5 bases, and 14 bases lay outside the gene matches. Germline V lookup: CDR1 MGHRA, CDR2 YSYEKL. This chain's CDR3 is CASSLRTGNTGAFF. The CDR3 DNA reads as TGCGCCAGCAGCTTACGGACAGGAAACACTGGTGCTTTCTTT.

The chain carries TRBV6-5 and TRBJ2-3, with D perhaps given as TRBD1 or TRBD2 (5 bases each). V was clipped by 2 bases and J by 0 bases, with 12 bases between them. Per germline, CDR1 MNHEY and CDR2 SVGAGI. CDR3 length: 16 amino acids. The DNA for the CDR3 is TGTGCCAGCAGTTACGGTGGGACCCCTAGCACAGATACGCAGTATTTT. This gives the protein CASSYGGTPSTDTQYF.

This clonotype has a count of ten or more. This chain links TRBV2 with TRBJ1-2, with D perhaps TRBD1 (6 bases). Trimming left V 1 base short and J 4 bases short, with 16 bases between. Germline CDR1 reads SNHLY; CDR2 reads FYNNEI. The CDR3 is 16 amino acids. CDR3 in amino acids: CASSEGGAETPYGYTF. In DNA, the CDR3 is TGTGCCAGCAGTGAAGGGGGGGCAGAAACTCCCTATGGCTACACCTTC.

CDR3 sequence: CASRSTGLPYEQYF. The CDR3 nucleotides read TGTGCCAGCAGATCGACAGGACTTCCCTACGAGCAGTACTTC. The gene calls are TRBV6-1 and TRBJ2-7, with a weak D call TRBD1 (6 bases). V lost 6 bases to trimming and J lost 2 bases, with 14 bases between them. The CDR3 contains 14 residues. Per the germline V gene, CDR1 is MNHNS and CDR2 is SASEGT.

The table lists this clonotype with many counts. This sequence joins TRBV7-2 and TRBJ1-2; D gene uncertain. Germline lookup yields CDR1 SGHTA and CDR2 FQGNSA. The CDR3 covers 15 residues. Trimming took 2 bases from V and 8 from J, leaving 18 bases between them. The CDR3 reads CASSLLTRNMGGYTF. The CDR3 nucleotides read TGTGCCAGCAGCTTATTGACCAGGAATATGGGGGGCTACACCTTC.

This chain uses TRBV4-2 with TRBJ2-7; possibly TRBD2 for D (6 bases). V was cut by 1 base and J by 3 bases, with 13 bases left in between. Germline CDR1 and CDR2: LGHNA and YNFKEQ. The CDR3 has 15 amino acids. The CDR3 region is CASSQVRSGSYEQYF. The CDR3 nucleotides read TGTGCCAGCAGCCAAGTGAGGTCCGGGAGCTACGAGCAGTACTTC.

Ten or more counts support this clonotype. The chain has TRBV5-1 and TRBJ2-1; D is possibly TRBD2 (6 bases). Germline CDR1 SGHRS, CDR2 YFSETQ. The CDR3 spans 16 residues. The germline V and J ends were trimmed by 2 bases and 0 bases, with 12 bases remaining between them. CDR3 nucleotide sequence: TGCGCCAGCAGCTTATGGGACTCCAGCTCCTACAATGAGCAGTTCTTC. Protein sequence: CASSLWDSSSYNEQFF.

Comments on this clonotype: A single base separates this from a much larger clone, so it may be a read error. The chain has TRBV7-2 and TRBJ1-1; no clear D gene. CDR1 is SGHTA, CDR2 FQGNSA, per germline. The CDR3 sequence is 15 residues long. V was trimmed by 5 bases and J by 4 bases, leaving 17 bases between them. Written as DNA, the CDR3 is TGTGCCAGCAGCCCGAACATCCTGAGGATCACTGAAGCTTTCTTT. This translates into CASSPNILRITEAFF.

This chain links TRBV20-1 with TRBJ1-3; no clear D. CDR3 length: 13 residues. Looked up from germline, CDR1 is DFQATT and CDR2 is SNEGSKA (reference sequence). Trimming removed 7 bases at V and 0 bases at J, with 10 bases between. The CDR3 spells CSVGPVSGNTIYF. CDR3 bases: TGCAGTGTAGGACCGGTCTCTGGAAACACCATATATTTT.

This clonotype showed up many times. The V and J genes are TRBV20-1 and TRBJ2-7; the match to TRBD2 covers 10 bases. In germline, CDR1 is DFQATT, CDR2 SNEGSKA (reference sequence). V gave up 3 bases and J gave up 3 bases; unmatched junction bases: 8. CDR3 size: 15 residues. CDR3: CSASYPAGGFYEQYF. The CDR3 region has the DNA TGCAGTGCTAGCTACCCAGCGGGAGGGTTCTACGAGCAGTACTTC.

This clonotype was recorded a few times. The chain carries TRBV20-1 and TRBJ2-1; TRBD2 might be the D (7 bases). Per germline, CDR1 DFQATT and CDR2 SNEGSKA (reference sequence). CDR3 length equals 17 residues. V shed 0 bases and J shed 5 bases, with 20 bases lying between them. The CDR3 DNA is TGCAGTGCTAGAGATGGGTTGGGGGCTAGCGGAAACAATGAGCAGTTCTTC. It translates to CSARDGLGASGNNEQFF.

This clonotype was seen at least ten times. This chain joins TRBV5-1 and TRBJ2-2; the match to TRBD1 covers 9 bases. The junction had 6 bases not matched to a gene; V was cut back by 4 bases and J by 5 bases. This CDR3 spans 15 amino acids. Per germline, CDR1 SGHRS and CDR2 YFSETQ. The CDR3 DNA sequence: TGCGCCAGCAGCCGGACAGGGGATGTTACCGGGGAGCTGTTTTTT. It codes for CASSRTGDVTGELFF.

CDR3 DNA sequence: TGTGCCAGCAGTCTACTAGCGGGAACGGGGGAGCAGTACTTC. This encodes CASSLLAGTGEQYF. The V and J genes are TRBV6-5 and TRBJ2-7, with TRBD2 identical over 10 bases. Looked up from germline, CDR1 is MNHEY and CDR2 is SVGAGI. This CDR3 has 14 amino acids. With V trimmed by 5 bases and J by 7 bases, 8 bases remained unmatched.

DNA for the CDR3: TGTGCCAGCCTAACAGGGGGATACTTCTCAACTAATGAAAAACTGTTTTTT. Translating it yields CASLTGGYFSTNEKLFF. The V call is TRBV12-3 or TRBV12-4, the J call TRBJ1-4; TRBD1 matches at 8 bases. Unmatched junction bases numbered 11, after V lost 8 bases and J lost 0 bases. The CDR3 spans 17 residues.

This clonotype was counted at least ten times. J is TRBJ2-3 and V is TRBV2; 7 nucleotides align to TRBD1. The germline V gene encodes CDR1 SNHLY and CDR2 FYNNEI. CDR3 length: 14 residues. The trim removed 5 bases at V and 3 bases at J, leaving 5 bases unmatched. The CDR3 nucleotides are TGTGCCAGCAGTACAGGGGTGGGGACAGATACGCAGTATTTT. Its protein is CASSTGVGTDTQYF.

The V call is TRBV6-1, the J call TRBJ2-2; D gene uncertain. The germline CDR1 and CDR2 sequences are MNHNS and SASEGT. V lost 7 bases to trimming and J lost 3 bases, with 9 bases between them. There are 13 residues in the CDR3. CDR3 sequence: CASIQADTGELFF. As DNA, the CDR3 is TGTGCCAGCATTCAGGCCGACACCGGGGAGCTGTTTTTT.

This clonotype was counted ten times or more. The chain recombines TRBV28 with TRBJ1-5, with 8 bases identical to TRBD1. Germline lookup yields CDR1 MDHEN and CDR2 SYDVKM. V shed 6 bases, J shed 7 bases, and the junction held 11 bases outside the gene matches. This CDR3 has 15 amino acids. The CDR3 DNA reads TGTGCCAGCAGATCCAACAGGGGGACCAGACAGCCCCAGCATTTT. This gives the protein CASRSNRGTRQPQHF.

This clonotype was counted many times. This chain connects TRBV10-1 to TRBJ1-1; a possible D gene is TRBD1 (6 bases). CDR3 length equals 13 residues. Germline loops: CDR1 WNHNN, CDR2 SYGVQD (reference sequence). V shed 3 bases and J shed 3 bases, with 8 bases lying between them. The CDR3 nucleotides are TGCGCCAGCAGTGACAGGGGTGACACTGAAGCTTTCTTT. As protein: CASSDRGDTEAFF.

This clonotype was detected a few times. The V and J genes are TRBV6-2 or TRBV6-3 and TRBJ2-7, with TRBD1 matching 8 bases. The CDR3 loop spans 17 amino acids. The V gene's germline CDR1 is MNHEY and CDR2 SVGEGT. V shed 5 bases, J shed 3 bases, and the junction held 15 bases outside the gene matches. In nucleotides, the CDR3 is TGTGCCAGCAGTACCAGACAGGGGCCGACCTCTTTCTACGAGCAGTACTTC. Translated, it gives CASSTRQGPTSFYEQYF.

In this sample, this clonotype turned up many times. The chain uses TRBV30 and TRBJ1-3, with D hard to call. CDR1 is GTSNPN, CDR2 SVGIG, per germline (reference sequence). This CDR3 comprises 13 residues. V lost 3 bases, J lost 0 bases, and 6 bases lay in between. CDR3 sequence reads: CAWSDNSGNTIYF. CDR3 coding DNA: TGTGCCTGGAGCGACAACTCTGGAAACACCATATATTTT.

This clonotype was observed a handful of times. The germline gene is not matched at one end of the junction; a read error may be the cause. The gene calls are TRBV10-3 and TRBJ1-1; 10 nucleotides align to TRBD1. The germline V gene has CDR1 ENHRY and CDR2 SYGVKD. The CDR3 loop spans 15 amino acids. The CDR3 sequence is CAISGPGQGNPEAFF. The CDR3 coding sequence is TGTGCCATCAGTGGCCCGGGACAGGGGAACCCTGAAGCTTTCTTT.

The chain employs TRBV10-3 and TRBJ2-5; 7 nucleotides line up with TRBD1. Germline V gene data show CDR1 as ENHRY and CDR2 as SYGVKD. The CDR3 extends over 12 amino acids. V lost 6 bases to trimming and J lost 3 bases; unmatched junction nucleotides: 1. The CDR3 spells CAIRGQKETQYF. The CDR3 DNA is TGTGCCATCAGGGGACAGAAAGAGACCCAGTACTTC.

This clonotype was seen many times. V usage is TRBV6-1 and J usage is TRBJ2-7; no definite D call. V shed 4 bases and J shed 0 bases, with 7 bases lying between them. The CDR3 has 13 residues. The germline gives CDR1 MNHNS, CDR2 SASEGT. The CDR3 here is CASSGSGSYEQYF. The CDR3 DNA follows: TGTGCCAGCAGTGGTTCAGGCTCCTACGAGCAGTACTTC.